This TCR beta chain stems from a study of shared clonotypes between healthy human individuals. CD45RO negativity and positive selection for CCR7 defined naive CD8 cells, a population that excluded terminally differentiated effector memory CD45RA+ cells. Researchers divided each subset's genomic DNA evenly across several immunoSEQ plates. Repertoires were generated with immunoSEQ multiplex PCR, while TCRdb's copy carries only in-frame clones and drops some. The table lists about 2,100,000 clones, just over 90% of them singletons. Notes on the study in general: The naive CD4 repertoires of several donors were compared, and approximately 5% of clonotypes were shared.

On this clone itself: The antigen remains undetermined.

The germline V gene has CDR1 LGHNA and CDR2 YSLEER. The CDR3 loop spans 15 amino acids. Trimming left V 0 bases short and J 8 bases short, with 14 bases between. Sequencing used naive CD8+ T cells from PBMCs. The V call is TRBV4-3, the J call TRBJ2-1; D is uncertain. The source is a man aged 18 to 30 in good health. Some clones in this sample may be carry-over from other donors' samples. The CDR3 bases are TGCGCCAGCAGCCAAGATGGACGGTCTTGGGATGAGCAGTTCTTC. Translating it yields CASSQDGRSWDEQFF.